Listed below are T cell receptor beta chains from one sample, sequenced in a study of OX40 agonist ivuxolimab in advanced cancers. The repertoire was sequenced with immunoSEQ multiplex PCR; TCRdb's copy has only in-frame clones and lacks some. The sample holds about 95,000 clones, approximately 85% seen once. The input for sequencing was CD4+ or CD8+ T cells sorted from blood, taken in a trial of the OX40 agonist ivuxolimab. All receptors come from an adult with an advanced solid tumor such as melanoma, head and neck, liver or kidney cancer. Each CDR3 is given with its conserved first and last residue. A D gene is named only where the DNA matches it firmly. Some rows mark clone size as missing; the rest say once, few, many or name a class of expanded clone.

d_call cdr3_length j_call v_call clone_size cdr3_aa cdr3_nt
TRBD2 16 TRBJ2-3 TRBV28 . CASSYGLAGLADTQYF TGTGCCAGCAGCTATGGACTAGCGGGGTTGGCAGATACGCAGTATTTT
. 14 TRBJ2-7 TRBV28 . CASSPRTAIDEQYF TGTGCCAGCAGTCCCCGGACAGCTATCGACGAGCAGTACTTC
. 15 TRBJ2-1 TRBV5-1 . CASSLAQPSYNEQFF TGCGCCAGCAGCTTGGCTCAGCCCTCCTACAATGAGCAGTTCTTC
TRBD2 15 TRBJ2-1 TRBV6-5 few CASSATSGSYNEQFF TGTGCCAGCAGTGCTACTAGCGGGAGCTACAATGAGCAGTTCTTC
TRBD2 16 TRBJ2-1 TRBV19 . CASSISWREPYNEQFF TGTGCCAGTAGTATTTCCTGGCGGGAGCCCTACAATGAGCAGTTCTTC
. 15 TRBJ2-6 TRBV7-2 . CASSRQLSGANVLTF TGTGCCAGCAGCCGACAGCTCTCTGGGGCCAACGTCCTGACTTTC
. 15 TRBJ2-7 TRBV7-9 . CASSSSGSGFYEQYF TGTGCCAGCAGCTCCAGCGGGTCTGGATTCTACGAGCAGTACTTC
. 16 TRBJ2-5 TRBV11-2 . CASSLEQGRGQETQYF TGTGCCAGCAGCTTAGAACAGGGAAGGGGCCAAGAGACCCAGTACTTC
. 15 TRBJ2-7 TRBV6-1 many CASSEASWDSYEQYF TGTGCCAGCAGTGAGGCTAGCTGGGACTCCTACGAGCAGTACTTC
TRBD2 16 TRBJ2-2 TRBV5-4 . CASSSRTSGMAGELFF TGTGCCAGCAGCTCCAGGACTAGCGGGATGGCCGGGGAGCTGTTTTTT
TRBD1 14 TRBJ1-4 TRBV6-5 . CASSYSGTGEKLFF TGTGCCAGCAGTTACTCCGGGACAGGTGAAAAACTGTTTTTT
. 14 TRBJ2-7 TRBV7-2 . CASSPTDRTYEQYF TGTGCCAGCAGCCCGACGGACCGAACCTACGAGCAGTACTTC
. 13 TRBJ2-1 TRBV2 once CASKIVREGEQFF TGTGCCAGCAAGATAGTTCGGGAAGGTGAGCAGTTCTTC
TRBD2 11 TRBJ2-4 TRBV5-4 . CASSLGLAQYF TGTGCCAGCAGCTTGGGACTAGCGCAGTACTTC
. 16 TRBJ2-6 TRBV7-9 once CASSSPTRTGANVLTF TGTGCCAGCAGCAGTCCTACACGGACTGGGGCCAACGTCCTGACTTTC
. 15 TRBJ1-5 TRBV5-6 . CASSLNRLSNQPQHF TGTGCCAGCAGCTTGAACAGGTTAAGCAATCAGCCCCAGCATTTT
TRBD2 15 TRBJ2-1 TRBV27 . CASSISSGRESEQFF TGTGCCAGCAGTATCTCTAGCGGGAGAGAGAGTGAGCAGTTCTTC
. 11 TRBJ2-3 TRBV7-2 . CASRITDTQYF TGTGCCAGCAGAATCACAGATACGCAGTATTTT
. 13 TRBJ2-7 TRBV7-2 . CASSLDSSVRQYF TGTGCCAGCAGCCTTGACTCCTCCGTTAGGCAGTACTTC
TRBD2 14 TRBJ2-1 TRBV7-9 . CASRLLAGLNEQFF TGTGCCAGCAGATTACTAGCGGGACTCAATGAGCAGTTCTTC
TRBD1 14 TRBJ1-1 TRBV4-1 once CASSPTGFNTEAFF TGCGCCAGCAGCCCGACAGGGTTTAACACTGAAGCTTTCTTT
TRBD1 15 TRBJ2-2 TRBV6-6 . CASSYRQGAAGELFF TGTGCCAGCAGTTACAGGCAGGGGGCCGCCGGGGAGCTGTTTTTT
TRBD2 14 TRBJ2-7 TRBV11-2 . CASSSAAGDSEQYF TGTGCCAGCAGCTCCGCAGCGGGAGACAGCGAGCAGTACTTC
TRBD1 12 TRBJ1-1 TRBV18 . CASRWDSTEAFF TGTGCCAGCCGTTGGGACAGCACTGAAGCTTTCTTT
TRBD1 15 TRBJ2-5 TRBV10-3 . CAISAGTGRGETQYF TGTGCCATCAGTGCTGGGACAGGGCGCGGCGAGACCCAGTACTTC
. 13 TRBJ2-1 TRBV18 . CASSPSSYNEQFF TGTGCCAGCTCACCGAGCTCCTACAATGAGCAGTTCTTC
. 15 TRBJ2-3 TRBV7-6 once CASSSAWDITDTQYF TGTGCCAGCAGCTCCGCCTGGGACATCACAGATACGCAGTATTTT
. 13 TRBJ2-3 TRBV9 . CASSVEQTGEQYF TGTGCCAGCAGCGTAGAGCAGACGGGGGAGCAGTATTTT
TRBD2 20 TRBJ2-1 TRBV6-4 . CASSVHSLLGLAGAYNEQFF TGTGCCAGCAGCGTACACTCCCTTTTGGGACTAGCGGGGGCCTACAATGAGCAGTTCTTC
. 15 TRBJ1-2 TRBV28 . CASSTRWGGSYGYTF TGTGCCAGCAGTACCCGTTGGGGGGGGAGTTATGGCTACACCTTC
TRBD1 12 TRBJ2-7 TRBV25-1 . CASSGDRGEQYF TGTGCCAGCAGTGGGGACAGGGGGGAGCAGTACTTC
. 14 TRBJ2-1 TRBV5-1 . CASSLTGTYNEQFF TGCGCCAGCAGTCTGACAGGAACCTACAATGAGCAGTTCTTC
TRBD1 15 TRBJ2-7 TRBV5-5 . CASSGRDRSSYEQYF TGTGCCAGCAGCGGACGGGACAGGAGCTCCTACGAGCAGTACTTC
. 16 TRBJ2-2 TRBV5-1 . CASSFPRTPNTGELFF TGCGCCAGCAGCTTTCCTAGGACTCCGAACACCGGGGAGCTGTTTTTT
. 15 TRBJ1-1 TRBV14 . CASSQTPQGYTEAFF TGTGCCAGCAGCCAAACCCCCCAGGGATACACTGAAGCTTTCTTT
. 15 TRBJ2-1 TRBV2 . CASRRAGPPLSEQFF TGTGCCAGCAGACGGGCCGGGCCCCCGCTAAGTGAGCAGTTCTTC
. 16 TRBJ1-5 TRBV7-2 . CASSLTVRGGNQPQHF TGTGCCAGCAGCTTAACGGTCCGAGGGGGCAATCAGCCCCAGCATTTT
. 14 TRBJ1-5 TRBV7-2 . CASSSTFSNQPQHF TGTGCCAGCAGCTCGACCTTTAGCAATCAGCCCCAGCATTTT
. 14 TRBJ1-4 TRBV27 . CASSLAGIGEKLFF TGTGCCAGCAGCCTCGCAGGGATAGGTGAAAAACTGTTTTTT
. 13 TRBJ2-4 TRBV11-2 . CASSFVSENIQYF TGTGCCAGCAGCTTTGTCTCGGAAAACATTCAGTACTTC
. 13 TRBJ1-2 TRBV6-5 . CASSYLSTYGYTF TGTGCCAGCAGTTACTTATCGACTTATGGCTACACCTTC
. 15 TRBJ2-5 TRBV2 . CASSEGVRAGETQYF TGTGCCAGCAGTGAGGGCGTCAGGGCGGGCGAGACCCAGTACTTC
. 14 TRBJ2-5 TRBV18 . CASSPQPSARAQYF TGTGCCAGCTCACCACAGCCCTCTGCCAGGGCCCAGTACTTC
TRBD2 15 TRBJ2-7 TRBV30 . CAWSPSGLANTEQYF TGTGCCTGGAGTCCCTCGGGACTAGCGAACACCGAGCAGTACTTC
. 15 TRBJ2-3 TRBV7-3 . CASSSSDASTDTQYF TGTGCCAGCAGCTCCTCGGACGCTAGCACAGATACGCAGTATTTT
TRBD1 16 TRBJ1-3 TRBV6-6 . CASSPGGDRAGNTIYF TGTGCCAGCAGCCCCGGTGGAGACAGGGCTGGAAACACCATATATTTT
. 16 TRBJ2-3 TRBV9 . CASSPASNLGADTQYF TGTGCCAGCAGCCCTGCTTCAAATTTGGGGGCGGATACGCAGTATTTT
. 14 TRBJ1-3 TRBV19 . CASMGMSSGNTIYF TGTGCCAGTATGGGGATGAGCTCTGGAAACACCATATATTTT
TRBD2 14 TRBJ2-1 TRBV19 once CASSIREGGNEQFF TGTGCCAGTAGTATTAGGGAGGGTGGCAATGAGCAGTTCTTC